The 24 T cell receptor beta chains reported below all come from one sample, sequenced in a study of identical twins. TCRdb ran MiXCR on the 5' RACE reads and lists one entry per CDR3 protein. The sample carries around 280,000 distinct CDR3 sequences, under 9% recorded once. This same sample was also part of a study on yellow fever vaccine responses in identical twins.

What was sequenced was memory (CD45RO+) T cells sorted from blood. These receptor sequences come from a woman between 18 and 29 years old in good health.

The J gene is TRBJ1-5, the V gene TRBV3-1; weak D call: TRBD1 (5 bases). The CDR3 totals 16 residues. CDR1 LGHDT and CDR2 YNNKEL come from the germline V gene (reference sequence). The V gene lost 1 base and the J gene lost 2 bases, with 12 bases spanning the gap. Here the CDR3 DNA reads TGTGCCAGCAGCCAAGGGGGGTCGGGGGGCAATCAGCCCCAGCATTTT. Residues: CASSQGGSGGNQPQHF.

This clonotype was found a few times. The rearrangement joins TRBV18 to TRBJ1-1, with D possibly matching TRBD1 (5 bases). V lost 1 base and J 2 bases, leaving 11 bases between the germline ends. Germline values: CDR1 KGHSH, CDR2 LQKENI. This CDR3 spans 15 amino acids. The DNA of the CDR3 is TGTGCCAGCTCACCACAGAGCCAGGGAAACACTGAAGCTTTCTTT. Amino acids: CASSPQSQGNTEAFF.

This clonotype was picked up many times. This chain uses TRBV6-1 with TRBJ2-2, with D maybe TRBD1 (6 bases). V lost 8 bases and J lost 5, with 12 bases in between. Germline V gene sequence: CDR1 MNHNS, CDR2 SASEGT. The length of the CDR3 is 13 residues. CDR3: CASGGTGTGELFF. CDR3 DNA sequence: TGTGCCAGCGGAGGAACAGGGACCGGGGAGCTGTTTTTT.

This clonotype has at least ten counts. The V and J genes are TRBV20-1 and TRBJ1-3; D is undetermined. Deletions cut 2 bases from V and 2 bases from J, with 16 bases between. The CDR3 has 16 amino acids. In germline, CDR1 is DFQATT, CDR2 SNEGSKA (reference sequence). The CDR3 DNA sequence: TGCAGTGCTAGATATACGGCCTTGAGCACTGGAAACACCATATATTTT. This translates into CSARYTALSTGNTIYF.

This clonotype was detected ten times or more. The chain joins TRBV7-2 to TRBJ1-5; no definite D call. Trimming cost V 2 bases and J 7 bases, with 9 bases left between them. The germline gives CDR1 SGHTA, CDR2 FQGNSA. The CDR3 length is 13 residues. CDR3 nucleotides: TGTGCCAGCAGCTTACTGGGAAGCCAGCCCCAGCATTTT. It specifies CASSLLGSQPQHF.

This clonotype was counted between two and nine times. DNA of the CDR3: TGTGCCAGCAGCTTAAACGACGGTCCCTACGAGCAGTACGTC. It yields the protein CASSLNDGPYEQYV. The chain carries TRBV11-2 and TRBJ2-7; D is ambiguous. The CDR3 consists of 14 residues. The germline V gene has CDR1 SGHAT and CDR2 FQNNGV. Trimming pared 2 bases from V and 2 bases from J, leaving 10 bases between.

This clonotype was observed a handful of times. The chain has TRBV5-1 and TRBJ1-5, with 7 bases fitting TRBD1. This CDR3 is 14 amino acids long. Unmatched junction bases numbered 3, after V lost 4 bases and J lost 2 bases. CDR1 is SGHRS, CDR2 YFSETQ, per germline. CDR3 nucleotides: TGCGCCAGCAGCGCTACAGGGGGCAATCAGCCCCAGCATTTT. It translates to CASSATGGNQPQHF.

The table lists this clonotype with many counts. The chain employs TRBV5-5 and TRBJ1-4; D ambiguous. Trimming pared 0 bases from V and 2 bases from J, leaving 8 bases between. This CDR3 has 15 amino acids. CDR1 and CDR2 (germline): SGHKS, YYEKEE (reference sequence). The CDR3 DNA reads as TGTGCCAGCAGCTTGGTTGCAGCCACTAATGAAAAACTGTTTTTT. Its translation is CASSLVAATNEKLFF.

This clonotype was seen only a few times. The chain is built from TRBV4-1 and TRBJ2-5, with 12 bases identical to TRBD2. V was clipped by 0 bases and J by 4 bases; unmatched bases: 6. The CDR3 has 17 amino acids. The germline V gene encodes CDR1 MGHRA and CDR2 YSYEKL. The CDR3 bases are TGCGCCAGCAGCCAAGAACCCCTAGCGGGAGGGCTAGAGACCCAGTACTTC. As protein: CASSQEPLAGGLETQYF.

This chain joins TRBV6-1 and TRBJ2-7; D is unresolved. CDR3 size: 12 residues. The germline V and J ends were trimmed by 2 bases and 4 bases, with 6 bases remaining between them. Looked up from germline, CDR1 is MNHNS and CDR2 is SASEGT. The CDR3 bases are TGTGCCAGCAGTGAAAAGGTTTACGAGCAGTACGTC. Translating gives CASSEKVYEQYV.

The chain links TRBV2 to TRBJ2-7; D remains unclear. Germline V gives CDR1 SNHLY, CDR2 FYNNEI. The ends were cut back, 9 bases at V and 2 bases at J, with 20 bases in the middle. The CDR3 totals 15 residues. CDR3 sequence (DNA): TGTGCCAGTACATCGGCGGTTTCCCCAACCTACGAGCAGTACGTC. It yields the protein CASTSAVSPTYEQYV.

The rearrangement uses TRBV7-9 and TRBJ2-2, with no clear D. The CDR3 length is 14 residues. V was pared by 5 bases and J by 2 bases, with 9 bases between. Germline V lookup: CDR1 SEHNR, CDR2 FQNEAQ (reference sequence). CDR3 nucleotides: TGTGCCAGCAGCAAATACGTAAACACCGGGGAGCTGTTTTTT. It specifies CASSKYVNTGELFF.

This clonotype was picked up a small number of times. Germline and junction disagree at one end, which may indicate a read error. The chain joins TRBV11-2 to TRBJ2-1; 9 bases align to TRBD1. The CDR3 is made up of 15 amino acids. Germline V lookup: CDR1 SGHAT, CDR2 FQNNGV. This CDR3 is CASSLGGTGYIEQFF. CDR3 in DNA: TGTGCCAGCAGCTTAGGGGGGACAGGGTACATTGAGCAGTTCTTC.

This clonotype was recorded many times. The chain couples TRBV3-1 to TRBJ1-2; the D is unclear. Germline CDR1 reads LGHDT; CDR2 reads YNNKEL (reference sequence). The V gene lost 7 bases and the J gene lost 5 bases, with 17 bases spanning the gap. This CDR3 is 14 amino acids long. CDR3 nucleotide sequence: TGTGCCAGCACCACCAACCCGGACGGATATGGCTACACCTTC. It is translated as CASTTNPDGYGYTF.

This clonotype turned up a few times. The CDR3 DNA follows: TGTGCCAGCAGTGAAGCGCTTCAGGGCTTCGCTGGACTCAGGAACACTGAAGCTTTCTTT. Its protein is CASSEALQGFAGLRNTEAFF. This rearrangement joins TRBV2 to TRBJ1-1, with D perhaps TRBD1 (5 bases). The V gene lost 0 bases and the J gene lost 1 base, with 24 bases spanning the gap. Germline V gene lookup returns CDR1 SNHLY and CDR2 FYNNEI. This CDR3 spans 20 amino acids.

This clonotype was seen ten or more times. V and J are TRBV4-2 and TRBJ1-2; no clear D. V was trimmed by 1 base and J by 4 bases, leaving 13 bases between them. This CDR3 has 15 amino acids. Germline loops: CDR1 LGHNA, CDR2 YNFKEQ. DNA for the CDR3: TGTGCCAGCAGCCAAGTACAAGAGACCGTCTATGGCTACACCTTC. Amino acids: CASSQVQETVYGYTF.

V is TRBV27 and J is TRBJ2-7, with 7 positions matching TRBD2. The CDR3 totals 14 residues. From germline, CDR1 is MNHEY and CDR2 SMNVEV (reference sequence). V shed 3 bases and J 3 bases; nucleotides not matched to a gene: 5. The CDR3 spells CASSLSSGRYEQYF. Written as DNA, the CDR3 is TGTGCCAGCAGTTTGTCTAGCGGCCGCTACGAGCAGTACTTC.

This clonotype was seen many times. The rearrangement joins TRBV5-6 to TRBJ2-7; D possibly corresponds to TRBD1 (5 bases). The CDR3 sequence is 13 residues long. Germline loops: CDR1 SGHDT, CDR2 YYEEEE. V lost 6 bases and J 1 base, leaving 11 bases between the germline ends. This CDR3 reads CASTSDTSYEQYV. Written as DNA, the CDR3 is TGTGCCAGCACCTCGGACACATCCTACGAGCAGTACGTC.

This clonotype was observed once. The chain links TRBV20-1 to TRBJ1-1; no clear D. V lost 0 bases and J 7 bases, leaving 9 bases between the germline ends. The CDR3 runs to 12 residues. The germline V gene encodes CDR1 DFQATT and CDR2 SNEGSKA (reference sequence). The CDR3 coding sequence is TGCAGTGCTAGAGACCCCGGGGTTGAAGCTTTCTTT. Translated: CSARDPGVEAFF.

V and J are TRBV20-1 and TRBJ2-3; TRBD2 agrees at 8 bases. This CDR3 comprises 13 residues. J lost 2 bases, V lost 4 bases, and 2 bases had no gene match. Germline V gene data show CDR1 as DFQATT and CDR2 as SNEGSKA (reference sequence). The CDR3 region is CSAIAGNTDTQYF. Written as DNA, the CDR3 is TGCAGTGCTATAGCGGGAAACACAGATACGCAGTATTTT.

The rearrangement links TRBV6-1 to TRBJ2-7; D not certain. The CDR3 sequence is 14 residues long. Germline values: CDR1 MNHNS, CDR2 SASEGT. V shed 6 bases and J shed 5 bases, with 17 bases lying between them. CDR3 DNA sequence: TGTGCCAGCAGATTCATGCCCGGGTTTAACGAGCAGTACTTC. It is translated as CASRFMPGFNEQYF.

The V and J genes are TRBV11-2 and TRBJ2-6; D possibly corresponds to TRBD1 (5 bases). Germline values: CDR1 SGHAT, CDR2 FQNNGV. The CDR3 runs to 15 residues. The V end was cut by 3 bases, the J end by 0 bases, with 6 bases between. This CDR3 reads CASSLTVSGANVLTF. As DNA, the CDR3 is TGTGCCAGCAGCTTGACAGTCTCTGGGGCCAACGTCCTGACTTTC.

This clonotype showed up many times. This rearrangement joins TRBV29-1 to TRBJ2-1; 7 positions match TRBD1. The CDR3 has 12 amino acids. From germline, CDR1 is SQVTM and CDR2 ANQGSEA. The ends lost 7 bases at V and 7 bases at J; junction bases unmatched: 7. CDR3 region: CSARQGSNEQFF. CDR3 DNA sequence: TGCAGCGCCCGACAGGGATCGAATGAGCAGTTCTTC.

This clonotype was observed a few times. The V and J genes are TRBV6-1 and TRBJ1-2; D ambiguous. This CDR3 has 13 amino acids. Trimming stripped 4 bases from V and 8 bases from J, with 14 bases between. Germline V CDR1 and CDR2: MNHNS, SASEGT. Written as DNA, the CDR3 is TGTGCCAGCAGTGGCGGACCAGGCGTCGGCTACACCTTC. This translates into CASSGGPGVGYTF.